Listed below are T cell receptor beta chains from one sample, sequenced in a study of blood T cells in healthy people across ages. TCRdb recomputed calls from the 5' RACE reads with MiXCR, one row per CDR3 protein. The sample holds hundreds of thousands of distinct CDR3 sequences, around 62% seen once. The sequenced material came from blood. The receptors were sampled from a young man in good health. Each CDR3 is given with its conserved first and last residue. Clone size, where shown, is once, few, many, or a class for clones that have expanded.

j_call | clone_size | v_call | cdr3_aa
TRBJ1-2 | . | TRBV7-2 | CASSLGMSGDGYTF
TRBJ1-2 | . | TRBV20-1 | CSASGRTVFYGYTF
TRBJ1-1 | . | TRBV6-5 | CASSYSPTFGTEAFF
TRBJ1-5 | . | TRBV6-5 | CASSYSYRLSNQPQHF
TRBJ1-2 | . | TRBV7-9 | CASSLPSVVNYGYTF
TRBJ1-2 | . | TRBV6-5 | CASSDSWGYTF
TRBJ2-3 | . | TRBV12-3/TRBV12-4 | CASSSEAPGTDTQYF
TRBJ2-1 | . | TRBV6-2/TRBV6-3 | CASSYRLNEQFF
. | once | TRBV5-1 | CASSLNTCEQYF
TRBJ1-2 | few | TRBV12-3/TRBV12-4 | CASSSRDSPNYGYTF
TRBJ2-3 | . | TRBV15 | CATSDRDTQYF
TRBJ2-1 | . | TRBV7-9 | CASSWSNEQFF
TRBJ2-7 | . | TRBV6-6 | CASSYLDKSYEQYF
TRBJ1-2 | . | TRBV12-3/TRBV12-4 | CASSSRATGTGGYTF
TRBJ2-5 | . | TRBV28 | CASSSPDGPKETQYF
TRBJ1-5 | . | TRBV28 | CASTRGVQPQHF